This T cell receptor (beta chain) was identified in a study of blood T cell repertoires in COVID-19. Study-level information: Acute and convalescent COVID-19 samples came from the United States, Italy and Spain.

Profiling relied on immunoSEQ multiplex PCR, and the TCRdb table lists in-frame clones only, not all of them. Of roughly 51,000 clones in the sample, approximately 86% were seen once. Trimming pared 10 bases from V and 0 bases from J, leaving 10 bases between. CDR3 size: 12 residues. Germline V gene sequence: CDR1 SGHVS, CDR2 FQNEAQ. The sample consisted of peripheral blood. The gene calls are TRBV7-8 and TRBJ2-7, with TRBD2 as a possible D gene (5 bases). This clonotype was sampled from an elderly woman with acute or convalescent COVID-19. CDR3 nucleotides: TGTGCCACCGGGGTAAGCTCCTACGAGCAGTACTTC. Protein: CATGVSSYEQYF.